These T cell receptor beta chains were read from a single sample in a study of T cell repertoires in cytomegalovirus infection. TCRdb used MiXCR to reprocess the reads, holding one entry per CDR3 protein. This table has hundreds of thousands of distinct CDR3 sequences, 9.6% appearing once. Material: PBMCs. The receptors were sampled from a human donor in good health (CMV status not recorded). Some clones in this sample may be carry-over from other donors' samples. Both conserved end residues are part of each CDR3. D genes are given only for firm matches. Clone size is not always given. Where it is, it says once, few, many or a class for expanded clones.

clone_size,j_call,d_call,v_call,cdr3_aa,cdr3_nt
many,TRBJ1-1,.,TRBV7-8,CASSFGQKNTEAFF,TGTGCCAGCAGTTTCGGACAGAAGAACACTGAAGCTTTCTTT
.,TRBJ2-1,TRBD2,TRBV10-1,CASSRTSGAPPDNEQFF,TGCGCCAGCAGTCGGACTAGCGGGGCCCCCCCGGATAATGAGCAGTTCTTC
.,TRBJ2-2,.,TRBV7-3,CASSLTTDGPNTGELFF,TGTGCCAGCAGCCTCACTACGGACGGCCCGAACACCGGGGAGCTGTTTTTT
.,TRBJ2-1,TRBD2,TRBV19,CASSTLPAGGNEQFF,TGTGCCAGTAGTACTTTGCCGGCGGGGGGGAATGAGCAGTTCTTC
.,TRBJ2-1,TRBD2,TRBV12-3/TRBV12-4,CASRRTRGLAGREQFF,TGTGCCAGCAGAAGAACTCGGGGACTAGCGGGGAGAGAGCAGTTCTTC
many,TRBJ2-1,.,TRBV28,CASPPSRDKSYNEQFF,TGTGCCAGCCCTCCGTCCCGGGACAAGTCCTACAATGAGCAGTTCTTC
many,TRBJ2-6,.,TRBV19,CASSETSGANVLTF,TGTGCCAGTAGTGAAACTTCTGGGGCCAACGTCCTGACTTTC
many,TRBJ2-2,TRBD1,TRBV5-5,CASSLGQGIGELFF,TGTGCCAGCAGCTTGGGACAGGGAATCGGGGAGCTGTTTTTT
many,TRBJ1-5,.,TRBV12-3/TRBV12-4,CASTDGPLSQHF,TGTGCCAGCACCGACGGGCCCTTGTCCCAGCATTTT
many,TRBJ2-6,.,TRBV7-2,CASSRGRGANVLTF,TGTGCCAGCAGTCGCGGACGAGGGGCCAACGTCCTGACTTTC
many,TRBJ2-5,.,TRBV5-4,CASSLGGPETQYF,TGTGCCAGCAGCTTGGGGGGGCCAGAGACCCAGTACTTC
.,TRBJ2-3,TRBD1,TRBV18,CASSPTKQGPPFTDTQYF,TGTGCCAGCTCACCGACGAAACAGGGGCCCCCCTTCACAGATACGCAGTATTTT
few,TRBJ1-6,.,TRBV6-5,CASSLGGHLNSPLHF,TGTGCCAGCAGCCTCGGGGGACACCTGAATTCACCCCTCCACTTT
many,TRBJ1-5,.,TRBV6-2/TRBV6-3,CASSYMGQVNQPQHF,TGTGCCAGCAGTTACATGGGACAAGTAAATCAGCCCCAGCATTTT
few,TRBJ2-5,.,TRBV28,CASSKMGQRYF,TGTGCCAGCAGTAAAATGGGCCAGCGGTACTTC
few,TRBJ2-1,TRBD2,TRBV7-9,CASSLDLAGDEQFF,TGTGCCAGCAGCTTAGACCTAGCGGGGGACGAGCAGTTCTTC
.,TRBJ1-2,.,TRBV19,CASSIVGNYGYTF,TGTGCCAGTAGTATCGTCGGGAACTATGGCTACACCTTC
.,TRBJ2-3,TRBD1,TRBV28,CATSLSPGTGKGTQYF,TGTGCCACCAGCCTCTCCCCCGGGACAGGGAAGGGGACGCAGTATTTT
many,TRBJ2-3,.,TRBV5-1,CASSLGHGAGWADTQYF,TGCGCCAGCAGCTTGGGGCATGGTGCAGGGTGGGCAGATACGCAGTATTTT
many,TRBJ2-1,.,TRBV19,CASSPHPPLLDSYNEQFF,TGTGCCAGTAGTCCTCACCCCCCTCTACTCGACTCCTACAATGAGCAGTTCTTC
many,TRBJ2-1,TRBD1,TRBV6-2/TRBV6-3,CASSWTGGSYNEQFF,TGTGCCAGCAGTTGGACAGGGGGCTCCTACAATGAGCAGTTCTTC
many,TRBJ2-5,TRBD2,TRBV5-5,CASSLERGQETQYF,TGTGCCAGCAGCTTGGAGCGGGGACAAGAGACCCAGTACTTC
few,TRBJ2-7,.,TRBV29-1,CSVEGRHEQYF,TGCAGCGTCGAAGGGAGACACGAGCAGTACTTC
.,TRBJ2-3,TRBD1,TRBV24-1,CATSDSSYGQGTQYF,TGTGCCACCAGTGATTCGTCGTACGGACAGGGCACGCAGTATTTT
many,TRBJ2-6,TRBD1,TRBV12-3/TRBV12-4,CASRSGTGGAGVLTF,TGTGCCAGCAGGTCCGGGACAGGGGGCGCAGGAGTCCTGACTTTC
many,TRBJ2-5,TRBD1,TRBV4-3,CASSQEGRGRQETQYF,TGCGCCAGCAGCCAAGAGGGCAGGGGGCGACAAGAGACCCAGTACTTC
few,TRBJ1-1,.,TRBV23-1,CASSPFPGAEAFF,TGCGCCAGCAGTCCTTTTCCGGGCGCTGAAGCTTTCTTT
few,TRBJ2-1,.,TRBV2,CATRPLAGLHNEQFF,TGTGCCACCCGGCCCCTAGCAGGCCTTCACAATGAGCAGTTCTTC
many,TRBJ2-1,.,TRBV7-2,CASSYTYNEQFF,TGTGCCAGCAGTTATACCTACAATGAGCAGTTCTTC
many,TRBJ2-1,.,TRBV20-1,CSARDGGRGYNEQFF,TGCAGTGCTAGAGATGGAGGCCGGGGATACAATGAGCAGTTCTTC
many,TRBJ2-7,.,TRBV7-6,CASSLDPKASYEQYF,TGTGCCAGCAGCTTAGATCCGAAAGCGAGCTACGAGCAGTACTTC
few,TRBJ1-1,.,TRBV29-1,CSGRGQNLGTEAFF,TGCAGCGGCAGGGGCCAAAACCTCGGCACTGAAGCTTTCTTT
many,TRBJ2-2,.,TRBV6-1,CASRRPGNTGELFF,TGTGCCAGCAGGAGACCTGGGAACACCGGGGAGCTGTTTTTT
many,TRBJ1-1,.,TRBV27,CASSVGLGNTEAFF,TGTGCCAGCTCCGTCGGATTAGGGAACACTGAAGCTTTCTTT
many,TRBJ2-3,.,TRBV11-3,CASSRGALTDTQYF,TGTGCCAGCAGCCGCGGAGCCTTGACAGATACGCAGTATTTT
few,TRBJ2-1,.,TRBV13,CASSLRATSYNEQFF,TGTGCCAGCAGCTTAAGAGCCACCTCCTACAATGAGCAGTTCTTC
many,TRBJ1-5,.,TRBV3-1,CASSHDSRQPQHF,TGTGCCAGCAGCCATGACAGTCGGCAGCCCCAGCATTTT
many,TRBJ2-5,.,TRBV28,CASSVQQETQYF,TGTGCCAGCAGTGTACAACAGGAGACCCAGTACTTC
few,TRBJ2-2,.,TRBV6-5,CASSYLQVPGELFF,TGTGCCAGCAGTTACTTGCAGGTCCCCGGGGAGCTGTTTTTT
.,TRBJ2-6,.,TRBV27,CATGANVLTF,TGTGCCACGGGGGCCAACGTCCTGACTTTC
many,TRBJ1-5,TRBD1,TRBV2,CASSASGGIQPQHF,TGTGCCAGCAGCGCATCAGGGGGAATTCAGCCCCAGCATTTT
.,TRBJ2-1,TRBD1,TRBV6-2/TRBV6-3,CASSDRDRGLNDQFF,TGTGCCAGCAGTGACCGGGACAGGGGGCTTAATGATCAGTTCTTC
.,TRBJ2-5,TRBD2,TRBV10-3,CANGTSGPQETQYF,TGTGCCAACGGGACTAGCGGGCCTCAAGAGACCCAGTACTTC
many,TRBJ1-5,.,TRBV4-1,CASSQDQGQPQHF,TGCGCCAGCAGCCAAGATCAGGGGCAGCCCCAGCATTTT
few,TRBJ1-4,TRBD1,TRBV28,CASSPPDRREKLFF,TGTGCCAGCAGTCCCCCGGACAGGCGGGAAAAACTGTTTTTT
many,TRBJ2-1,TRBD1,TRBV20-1,CSARRDRVSDEQFF,TGCAGTGCCCGCAGGGACAGGGTTTCCGATGAGCAGTTCTTC
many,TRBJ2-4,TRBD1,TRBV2,CASNVQTGINIQYF,TGTGCCAGCAACGTCCAGACAGGGATAAACATTCAGTACTTC
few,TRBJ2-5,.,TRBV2,CASSVSQGKGETQYF,TGTGCCAGCAGTGTATCCCAGGGTAAAGGAGAGACCCAGTACTTC
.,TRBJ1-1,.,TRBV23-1,CASGHLKGRSNTEAFF,TGCGCCAGCGGACATCTTAAGGGACGGTCGAACACTGAAGCTTTCTTT
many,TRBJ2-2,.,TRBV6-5,CASSYLGAGGELFF,TGTGCCAGCAGTTATTTGGGGGCTGGCGGGGAGCTGTTTTTT
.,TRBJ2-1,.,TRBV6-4,CASSSSGVSYNEQFF,TGTGCCAGCAGTAGTAGCGGAGTCTCCTACAATGAGCAGTTCTTC